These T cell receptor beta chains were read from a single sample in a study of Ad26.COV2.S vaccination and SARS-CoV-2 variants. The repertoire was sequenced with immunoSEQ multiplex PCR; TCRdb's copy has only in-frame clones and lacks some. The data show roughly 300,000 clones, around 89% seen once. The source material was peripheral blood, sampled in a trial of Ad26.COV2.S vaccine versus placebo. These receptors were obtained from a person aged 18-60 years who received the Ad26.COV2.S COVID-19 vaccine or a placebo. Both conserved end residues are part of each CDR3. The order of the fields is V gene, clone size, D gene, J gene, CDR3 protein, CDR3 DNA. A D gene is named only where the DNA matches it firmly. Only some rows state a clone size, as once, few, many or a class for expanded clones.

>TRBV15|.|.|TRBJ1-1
CATSRDPVSGTEAFF
TGTGCCACCAGCAGAGATCCGGTGAGTGGGACTGAAGCTTTCTTT
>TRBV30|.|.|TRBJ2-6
CAWSSSSGANVLTF
TGTGCCTGGAGCTCTAGCTCTGGGGCCAACGTCCTGACTTTC
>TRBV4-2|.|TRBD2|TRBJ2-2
CASSPLAGDTGELFF
TGTGCCAGCAGCCCCCTAGCGGGAGATACCGGGGAGCTGTTTTTT
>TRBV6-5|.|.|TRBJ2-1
CASQRLQTYNEQFF
TGTGCCAGCCAGCGGCTACAGACCTACAATGAGCAGTTCTTC
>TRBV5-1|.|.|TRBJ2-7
CASSFGTVRADEQYF
TGCGCCAGCAGCTTCGGGACGGTAAGAGCCGACGAGCAGTACTTC
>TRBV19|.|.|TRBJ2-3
CASSIASTDTQYF
TGTGCCAGTAGCATCGCGAGCACAGATACGCAGTATTTT
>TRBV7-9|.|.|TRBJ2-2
CASSPRGGNTGELFF
TGTGCCAGCAGCCCCCGCGGAGGCAACACCGGGGAGCTGTTTTTT
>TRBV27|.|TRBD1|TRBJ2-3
CASSPIGTVSTDTQYF
TGTGCCAGCAGTCCAATCGGGACAGTGAGCACAGATACGCAGTATTTT
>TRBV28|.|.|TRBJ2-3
CASSLAGVDTQYF
TGTGCCAGCAGTTTAGCAGGGGTCGATACGCAGTATTTT
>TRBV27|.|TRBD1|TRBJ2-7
CASSSHRGLSSYEQYF
TGTGCCAGCAGTTCCCACAGGGGCCTCAGCTCCTACGAGCAGTACTTC
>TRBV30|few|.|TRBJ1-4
CAWRPGTSGGDEKLFF
TGTGCCTGGAGGCCCGGGACCTCCGGGGGGGACGAAAAACTGTTTTTT
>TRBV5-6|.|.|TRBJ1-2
CASSSELAGYGYTF
TGTGCCAGCAGCTCAGAACTAGCGGGCTATGGCTACACCTTC
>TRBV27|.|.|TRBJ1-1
CASILSGRGGTEAFF
TGTGCCAGCATCCTTAGCGGCAGGGGCGGAACTGAAGCTTTCTTT
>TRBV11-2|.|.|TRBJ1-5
CASSLVPTGLPQHF
TGTGCCAGCAGCTTAGTCCCAACGGGGCTGCCCCAGCATTTT
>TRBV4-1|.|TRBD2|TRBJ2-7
CASSQDTSGRSYEQYF
TGCGCCAGCAGCCAAGATACTAGCGGGAGGTCATACGAGCAGTACTTC
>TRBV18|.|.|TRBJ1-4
CASSPAGTYNEKLFF
TGTGCCAGCTCACCAGCCGGGACGTACAATGAAAAACTGTTTTTT
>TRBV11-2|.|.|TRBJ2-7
CASSFGLNYEQYF
TGTGCCAGCAGCTTTGGTCTAAACTACGAGCAGTACTTC
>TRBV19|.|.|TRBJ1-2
CASSRSGNYGYTF
TGTGCCAGTAGTAGATCGGGAAACTATGGCTACACCTTC
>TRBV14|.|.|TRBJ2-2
CASSQGSTARNTGELFF
TGTGCCAGCAGCCAAGGATCGACAGCTCGGAACACCGGGGAGCTGTTTTTT
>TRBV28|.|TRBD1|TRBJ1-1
CASTPGGQGARAFF
TGTGCCAGCACCCCGGGGGGACAGGGGGCACGAGCTTTCTTT
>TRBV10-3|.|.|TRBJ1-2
CAIRRDNLNYGYTF
TGTGCCATCAGGCGGGACAACCTTAACTATGGCTACACCTTC
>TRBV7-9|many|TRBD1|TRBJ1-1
CASSLGRTGGTEAFF
TGTGCCAGCAGCTTAGGCCGGACAGGGGGAACTGAAGCTTTCTTT
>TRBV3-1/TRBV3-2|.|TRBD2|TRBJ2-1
CASSPLRGSGVEQFF
TGTGCCAGCAGTCCCCTCCGCGGGAGCGGGGTTGAGCAGTTCTTC
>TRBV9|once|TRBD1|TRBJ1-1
CASSVAPGGDGDTEAFF
TGTGCCAGCAGCGTAGCTCCAGGGGGCGACGGGGACACTGAAGCTTTCTTT
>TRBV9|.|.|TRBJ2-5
CASSANGGTETQYF
TGTGCCAGCAGCGCGAATGGGGGAACGGAGACCCAGTACTTC
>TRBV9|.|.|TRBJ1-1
CASSVGDTEAFF
TGTGCCAGCAGCGTAGGTGACACTGAAGCTTTCTTT
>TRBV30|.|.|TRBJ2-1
CAWSVQGLPGNEQFF
TGTGCCTGGAGTGTACAAGGTTTGCCCGGCAATGAGCAGTTCTTC
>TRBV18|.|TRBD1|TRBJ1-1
CASSPSRTDRGNTEAFF
TGTGCCAGCTCACCCTCCCGAACGGACAGGGGGAACACTGAAGCTTTCTTT
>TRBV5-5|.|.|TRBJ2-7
CASSLDGFSSYEQYF
TGTGCCAGCAGCTTGGATGGGTTTAGCTCCTACGAGCAGTACTTC
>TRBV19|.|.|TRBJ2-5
CASSPRTTYQETQYF
TGTGCCAGTAGCCCCCGGACAACTTACCAAGAGACCCAGTACTTC
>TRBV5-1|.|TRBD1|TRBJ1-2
CASRVTTGQGSGYTF
TGCGCCAGCAGGGTGACTACAGGACAGGGAAGCGGCTACACCTTC
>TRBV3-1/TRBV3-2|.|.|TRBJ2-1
CASSPQEYNEQFF
TGTGCCAGCAGCCCCCAGGAGTACAATGAGCAGTTCTTC
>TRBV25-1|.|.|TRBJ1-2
CASSEFKASHGYTF
TGTGCCAGCAGTGAATTTAAGGCTTCCCATGGCTACACCTTC
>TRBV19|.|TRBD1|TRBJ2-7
CASSRDRVGSYEQYF
TGTGCCAGTAGTAGGGACAGGGTCGGCTCCTACGAGCAGTACTTC
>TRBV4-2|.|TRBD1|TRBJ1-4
CASSQGQSNEKLFF
TGTGCCAGCAGCCAGGGACAGTCTAATGAAAAACTGTTTTTT
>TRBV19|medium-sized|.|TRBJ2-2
CASSIDQPPDGGELFF
TGTGCCAGTAGTATAGATCAACCACCGGACGGCGGGGAGCTGTTTTTT